One sample yielded the 27 T cell receptor beta chains listed below, sequenced in a study of neurological immune-mediated disorders. Each CDR3 protein is one row after TCRdb ran MiXCR on the 5' RACE reads. The table records 55,000 to 65,000 distinct CDR3 sequences, 3% to 4% of them present only once. The specimen was PBMCs. These receptors originate from a woman in her forties or fifties with multiple sclerosis.

This clonotype was counted between two and nine times. A clone one base away is much larger, so this may be a read error. The CDR3 DNA reads TGCGCCAGCAGCTTCCAGAAGGACACCGGGGAGCTGTTTTTT. Translated: CASSFQKDTGELFF. J is TRBJ2-2 and V is TRBV5-1; no reliable D call. Between the trimmed V and J ends, which lost 2 bases and 3 bases, there was a span of 8 bases. The germline V gene encodes CDR1 SGHRS and CDR2 YFSETQ. The CDR3 consists of 14 residues. The full variable domain, rest sourced from reference TRBV5-1 and TRBJ2-2, is KAGVTQTPRYLIKTRGQQVTLSCSPISGHRSVSWYQQTPGQGLQFLFEYFSETQRNKGNFPGRFSGRQFSNSRSEMNVSTLELGDSALYLCASSFQKDTGELFFGEGSRLTVL.

The chain recombines TRBV6-2 or TRBV6-3 with TRBJ2-2; no reliable D call. CDR1 and CDR2 (germline): MNHEY, SVGEGT. Trimming cost V 2 bases and J 5 bases, with 9 bases left between them. This CDR3 is built from 14 residues. This chain's CDR3 is CASSYAIATGELFF. CDR3 DNA sequence: TGTGCCAGCAGTTACGCAATAGCTACCGGGGAGCTGTTTTTT.

The table lists this clonotype with many counts. This sequence joins TRBV28 and TRBJ2-5, with 7 bases matching TRBD2. This CDR3 has 16 residues. The V gene end was trimmed by 6 bases and the J gene end by 0 bases; junction bases not matched to a gene: 10. Germline V gives CDR1 MDHEN, CDR2 SYDVKM. This CDR3 reads CASSARGGGDQETQYF. CDR3 nucleotides: TGTGCCAGCAGCGCCCGAGGCGGGGGAGACCAAGAGACCCAGTACTTC.

This clonotype was counted ten times or more. This chain uses TRBV12-3 or TRBV12-4 with TRBJ1-5; D ambiguous. This CDR3 is built from 13 residues. Trimming left V 8 bases short and J 0 bases short, with 8 bases between. The CDR3 sequence: CASHLDSNQPQHF. In DNA, the CDR3 is TGTGCCAGCCACCTCGATAGCAATCAGCCCCAGCATTTT.

This clonotype was observed at least ten times. The CDR3 coding sequence is TGTGCCAGCAGTTCTCAAGAGACCCAGTACTTC. Residues: CASSSQETQYF. The gene calls are TRBV11-2 and TRBJ2-5; D is unclear. V lost 6 bases and J 2 bases, leaving 4 bases between the germline ends. This CDR3 spans 11 amino acids. Germline lookup yields CDR1 SGHAT and CDR2 FQNNGV. The variable domain in full, with the rest retrieved from reference TRBV11-2 and TRBJ2-5, is EAGVAQSPRYKIIEKRQSVAFWCNPISGHATLYWYQQILGQGPKLLIQFQNNGVVDDSQLPKDRFSAERLKGVDSTLKIQPAKLEDSAVYLCASSSQETQYFGPGTRLLVL.

The table lists this clonotype with many counts. J is TRBJ1-1 and V is TRBV5-1; weak D call: TRBD1 (5 bases). Germline-derived CDR1 and CDR2 are SGHRS and YFSETQ. CDR3 length equals 14 residues. Trimming left V 5 bases short and J 0 bases short, with 11 bases between. CDR3 in DNA: TGCGCCAGCAGGCTTAGCAGGGTGAACACTGAAGCTTTCTTT. As protein: CASRLSRVNTEAFF.

This clonotype was seen ten or more times. The chain recombines TRBV12-3 or TRBV12-4 with TRBJ2-7, with TRBD2 identical over 8 bases. With 4 bases clipped from V and 5 bases from J, the junction kept 10 bases outside the gene matches. The CDR3 loop spans 15 amino acids. In DNA form, the CDR3 reads TGTGCCAGCAGTTCCTTAAGCGGGAGTACCCACGAGCAGTACTTC. Its protein is CASSSLSGSTHEQYF.

The chain has TRBV29-1 and TRBJ1-1; 8 bases are shared with TRBD1. Germline CDR1 reads SQVTM; CDR2 reads ANQGSEA. Trimming removed 6 bases from V and 10 bases from J; junction bases left unmatched: 4. This CDR3 has 10 amino acids. The CDR3 here is CSVQGQGAFF. The CDR3 nucleotides are TGCAGCGTACAAGGACAGGGAGCTTTCTTT.

This clonotype was picked up many times. V gene TRBV7-8 combines with J gene TRBJ2-1, with D possibly TRBD2 on 6 matching bases. The germline CDR1 and CDR2 sequences are SGHVS and FQNEAQ. The CDR3 length is 14 residues. V lost 6 bases and J 5 bases, leaving 14 bases between the germline ends. The CDR3 spells CASSWGDPNNEQFF. The CDR3 bases are TGTGCCAGCAGTTGGGGGGACCCAAACAATGAGCAGTTCTTC.

In its sample, this clonotype was seen many times. V usage is TRBV30 and J usage is TRBJ1-1; D unclear. CDR1 and CDR2 from the germline V gene are GTSNPN and SVGIG (reference sequence). The V and J ends lost 7 bases and 1 base respectively, with 10 bases between them. The CDR3 runs 12 residues. CDR3 DNA sequence: TGTGCCTTTCACAGTCAGAACACTGAAGCTTTCTTT. It encodes CAFHSQNTEAFF.

This clonotype was found many times. This chain connects TRBV7-2 to TRBJ2-2; 9 nucleotides line up with TRBD1. V lost 5 bases and J lost 3; bases outside the gene matches: 10. Germline CDR1 SGHTA, CDR2 FQGNSA. The CDR3 is 17 amino acids. The CDR3 DNA reads TGTGCCAGCAGCCCCACGGACAGGGGCTTTTACACCGGGGAGCTGTTTTTT. Its protein product is CASSPTDRGFYTGELFF.

V gene TRBV7-2 combines with J gene TRBJ1-1; D is unclear. The ends were cut back, 1 base at V and 7 bases at J, with 13 bases in the middle. Germline assignment: CDR1 SGHTA and CDR2 FQGNSA. The CDR3 runs 14 residues. CDR3 sequence (DNA): TGTGCCAGCAGCTTAGGAGGTTTACCAGTTGAAGCTTTCTTT. It yields the protein CASSLGGLPVEAFF.

V and J are TRBV5-6 and TRBJ1-2, with D maybe TRBD1 (5 bases). Per germline, CDR1 SGHDT and CDR2 YYEEEE. Trimming stripped 2 bases from V and 1 base from J, with 9 bases between. CDR3 length: 14 residues. The CDR3 DNA sequence: TGTGCCAGCAGCTTCGGGGCGGTTAACTATGGCTACACCTTC. This sequence encodes CASSFGAVNYGYTF.

This clonotype was detected many times. This chain connects TRBV4-3 to TRBJ1-6, with 8 bases identical to TRBD1. The V gene's germline CDR1 is LGHNA and CDR2 YSLEER. This CDR3 has 15 amino acids. The V gene end was trimmed by 4 bases and the J gene end by 5 bases; junction bases not matched to a gene: 4. CDR3 loop: CASSRTGTHNSPLHF. The CDR3 coding sequence is TGCGCCAGCAGCCGGACAGGGACGCATAATTCACCCCTCCACTTT.

CDR3: CSAPSRSRDTQYF. For the CDR3, the DNA is TGCAGTGCTCCAAGTAGGAGTAGAGATACGCAGTATTTT. The chain combines TRBV20-1 with TRBJ2-3; no clear D gene. This CDR3 contains 13 residues. V gave up 5 bases and J gave up 5 bases, with 14 bases separating them. Germline loops: CDR1 DFQATT, CDR2 SNEGSKA (reference sequence).

This clonotype was seen just once. The chain links TRBV11-3 to TRBJ1-6; possible D gene TRBD1, 5 bases. CDR1 is SGHNT, CDR2 YENEEA, per germline. CDR3 length equals 13 residues. V gave up 5 bases and J gave up 7 bases, with 9 bases separating them. The CDR3 here is CASSSGGNSPLHF. CDR3 in DNA: TGTGCCAGCAGCAGTGGGGGGAATTCACCCCTCCACTTT.

A single count supports this clonotype. It may be a read error: a sequence one base away is much more abundant. The J gene is TRBJ2-7, the V gene TRBV24-1; D is possibly TRBD1 (5 bases). Per the germline V gene, CDR1 is KGHDR and CDR2 is SFDVKD. The CDR3 totals 14 residues. In nucleotides, the CDR3 is TGTGCCACCAGTGATGCGACAGTAACCTACGAGCATTACTTC. Its translation is CATSDATVTYEHYF.

This clonotype was picked up many times. The rearrangement uses TRBV12-3 or TRBV12-4 and TRBJ1-4; TRBD1 is a possible D gene (5 bases). This CDR3 comprises 15 residues. V lost 4 bases and J 3 bases, leaving 12 bases between the germline ends. Written as DNA, the CDR3 is TGTGCCAGCAGTTCCCGACAGAAGGCTAATGAAAAACTGTTTTTT. This translates into CASSSRQKANEKLFF.

At least ten counts were recorded for this clonotype. CDR3 amino acids: CASSDRASSYNEQFF. In nucleotides, the CDR3 is TGTGCCAGCAGTGACAGGGCCAGCTCCTACAATGAGCAGTTCTTC. The chain combines TRBV6-4 with TRBJ2-1; no reliable D call. The germline gives CDR1 MRHNA, CDR2 SNTAGT. Trimming cost V 2 bases and J 0 bases, with 8 bases left between them. This CDR3 contains 15 residues.

This clonotype showed up many times. The chain combines TRBV20-1 with TRBJ2-1; maybe TRBD1 (5 bases). This CDR3 is built from 12 residues. With 6 bases removed from V and 5 bases from J, the gap between germline ends came to 11 bases. Germline V lookup: CDR1 DFQATT, CDR2 SNEGSKA (reference sequence). CDR3 residues: CSALTDNNEQFF. CDR3 coding DNA: TGCAGTGCGCTGACAGATAACAATGAGCAGTTCTTC.

In its sample, this clonotype was seen many times. The V call is TRBV7-8, the J call TRBJ1-1; D is possibly TRBD1 (5 bases). The V gene's germline CDR1 is SGHVS and CDR2 FQNEAQ. The V gene lost 5 bases and the J gene lost 6 bases, with 16 bases spanning the gap. The CDR3 totals 14 residues. The chain's CDR3 is CASSRVMGEAEAFF. As DNA, the CDR3 is TGTGCCAGCAGCCGGGTGATGGGGGAAGCTGAAGCTTTCTTT. Using reference TRBV7-8 and TRBJ1-1 for the parts outside the CDR3, the full variable domain is GAGVSQSPRYKVAKRGQDVALRCDPISGHVSLFWYQQALGQGPEFLTYFQNEAQLDKSGLPSDRFFAERPEGSVSTLKIQRTQQEDSAVYLCASSRVMGEAEAFFGQGTRLTVV.

The V gene is TRBV27, the J gene TRBJ2-1; 8 bases line up with TRBD1. The germline V gene encodes CDR1 MNHEY and CDR2 SMNVEV (reference sequence). This CDR3 spans 17 amino acids. V gave up 5 bases and J gave up 2 bases; unmatched junction bases: 11. The CDR3 DNA is TGTGCCAGCAGTCCTTCTACGGGACAGGCGACCTACAATGAGCAGTTCTTC. Protein: CASSPSTGQATYNEQFF.

This clonotype showed up just a few times. J is TRBJ2-1 and V is TRBV20-1; tentative D call: TRBD2 (7 bases). V lost 0 bases and J 8 bases, leaving 23 bases between the germline ends. In germline, CDR1 is DFQATT, CDR2 SNEGSKA (reference sequence). This CDR3 has 17 amino acids. The CDR3 nucleotides are TGCAGTGCTAGAGAGGTCGGGGGGCTCCGGGTCGGGGATGAGCAGTTCTTC. Translation gives CSAREVGGLRVGDEQFF.

As for this clonotype: Because the CDR3 is missing its conserved closing phenylalanine or tryptophan, this is likely a read error. This rearrangement joins TRBV6-1 to TRBJ1-2, with D perhaps matching TRBD1 (6 bases). Trimming removed 7 bases at V and 6 bases at J, with 12 bases between. Germline V CDR1 and CDR2: MNHNS, SASEGT. The CDR3 is 12 amino acids. The CDR3 DNA sequence: TGTGCCAGCACCCTGAGACAGGATGGCTACACCGTC. Amino acid sequence: CASTLRQDGYTV.

This clonotype was picked up many times. The gene calls are TRBV29-1 and TRBJ1-2, with D perhaps TRBD1 (6 bases). The V end lost 3 bases, the J end lost 0 bases, and 20 bases lay between the germline ends. The CDR3 totals 17 residues. Germline CDR1 reads SQVTM; CDR2 reads ANQGSEA. CDR3 in amino acids: CSVESKTYRAANYGYTF. The CDR3 DNA reads TGCAGCGTTGAGTCGAAAACTTACAGGGCAGCTAACTATGGCTACACCTTC.

This clonotype was observed at least ten times. The chain recombines TRBV24-1 with TRBJ2-1; 8 bases agree with TRBD1. The germline V gene has CDR1 KGHDR and CDR2 SFDVKD. Losses at the gene ends were 4 bases for V and 7 bases for J; bases not matched to a gene: 5. This CDR3 spans 14 amino acids. The CDR3 region has the DNA TGTGCCACCAGTGACGGCAGGGGGCGGAATGAGCAGTTCTTC. Translated: CATSDGRGRNEQFF.

The V gene is TRBV19, the J gene TRBJ2-1; no reliable D call. The CDR3 covers 14 residues. The germline CDR1 and CDR2 sequences are LNHDA and SQIVND (reference sequence). Deletions cut 3 bases from V and 2 bases from J, with 8 bases between. The CDR3 DNA reads TGTGCCAGTAGTATCTCTAGTGCCTACAATGAGCAGTTCTTC. This encodes CASSISSAYNEQFF.